A single sample gave rise to the 29 T cell receptor beta chains below, sequenced in a study of blood T cell repertoires in COVID-19. Only in-frame clones appear in the TCRdb table, and some are missing; sequencing was by immunoSEQ multiplex PCR. The sample includes approximately 100,000 clones, roughly four fifths of them seen just once. The sequencing input was peripheral blood. The source of these receptors is a man in his sixties or seventies with active or convalescent COVID-19.

The chain couples TRBV29-1 to TRBJ2-5, with TRBD2 identical over 13 bases. The ends lost 4 bases at V and 3 bases at J; junction bases unmatched: 8. Germline values: CDR1 SQVTM, CDR2 ANQGSEA. CDR3 length equals 16 residues. Written as DNA, the CDR3 is TGCAGCGTTGCGGGACTAGCGGGGCGGAGGGAAGAGACCCAGTACTTC. Its translation is CSVAGLAGRREETQYF. The whole variable domain, remainder taken from reference TRBV29-1 and TRBJ2-5, is SAVISQKPSRDICQRGTSLTIQCQVDSQVTMMFWYRQQPGQSLTLIATANQGSEATYESGFVIDKFPISRPNLTFSTLTVSNMSPEDSSIYLCSVAGLAGRREETQYFGPGTRLLVL.

This clone was detected a few times. The J gene is TRBJ1-5, the V gene TRBV24-1, with 8 bases aligning to TRBD1. The CDR3 is made up of 16 amino acids. Germline CDR1 and CDR2: KGHDR and SFDVKD. The V segment lost 7 bases and the J segment 5 bases; nucleotides outside the gene matches: 12. The CDR3 coding sequence is TGTGCCACCAGGAGACAGGGGAGCTTCTGTTATCAGCCCCAGCATTTT. The encoded protein is CATRRQGSFCYQPQHF.

The CDR3 reads CASSLAGHNEQFF. CDR3 nucleotide sequence: TGTGCCAGCAGCCTCGCGGGACACAATGAGCAGTTCTTC. The chain recombines TRBV7-9 with TRBJ2-1; D is perhaps TRBD2 (6 bases). V was pared by 5 bases and J by 5 bases, with 10 bases between. CDR1 is SEHNR, CDR2 FQNEAQ, per germline (reference sequence). The CDR3 length is 13 residues.

The chain links TRBV24-1 to TRBJ2-5, with TRBD1 matching over 11 bases. This CDR3 is 16 amino acids long. V lost 2 bases and J lost 4; bases outside the gene matches: 5. CDR1 and CDR2 (germline): KGHDR, SFDVKD. CDR3 sequence reads: CATSDSGQGASETQYF. The CDR3 coding sequence is TGTGCCACCAGTGATTCTGGACAGGGGGCATCAGAGACCCAGTACTTC.

The chain uses TRBV6-5 and TRBJ1-1; no clear D. The CDR3 spans 13 residues. V lost 8 bases to trimming and J lost 0 bases, with 10 bases between them. Looked up from germline, CDR1 is MNHEY and CDR2 is SVGAGI. The chain's CDR3 is CASHNGMNTEAFF. The CDR3 DNA follows: TGTGCCAGCCATAACGGGATGAACACTGAAGCTTTCTTT.

This rearrangement joins TRBV24-1 to TRBJ2-3; 7 nucleotides agree with TRBD2. Germline V lookup: CDR1 KGHDR, CDR2 SFDVKD. CDR3 length equals 17 residues. The ends lost 3 bases at V and 1 base at J; junction bases unmatched: 9. This chain's CDR3 is CATSDPRTRGGTDTQYF. DNA for the CDR3: TGTGCCACCAGTGATCCAAGGACTAGAGGGGGCACAGATACGCAGTATTTT.

This clone was seen more than once but under ten times. The sample contains more than one DNA sequence encoding this CDR3. V is TRBV28 and J is TRBJ1-4; TRBD1 matches at 7 bases. The CDR3 length is 15 residues. CDR1 is MDHEN, CDR2 SYDVKM, per germline. V lost 4 bases, J lost 0 bases, and 2 bases stayed unmatched. The CDR3 spells CASSSQGATNEKLFF. The CDR3 bases are TGTGCCAGCAGTTCCCAGGGGGCAACTAATGAAAAACTGTTTTTT.

This clone was found a few times. This chain joins TRBV5-6 and TRBJ1-3, with D maybe TRBD1 (6 bases). The CDR3 is 14 amino acids. V lost 4 bases and J lost 2, with 10 bases in between. CDR1 and CDR2 (germline): SGHDT, YYEEEE. The CDR3 region has the DNA TGTGCCAGCAGCCCCACAGGGACTGGAAACACCATATATTTT. It codes for CASSPTGTGNTIYF.

V gene TRBV5-1 combines with J gene TRBJ2-3, with 10 bases identical to TRBD2. Trimming at V came to 4 bases and at J to 2 bases, leaving 10 bases not matched to a gene. Germline-derived CDR1 and CDR2 are SGHRS and YFSETQ. The CDR3 contains 17 residues. CDR3 sequence (DNA): TGCGCCAGCAGCCCGCTAGCGGGAGTGAGCGACACAGATACGCAGTATTTT. Translation: CASSPLAGVSDTDTQYF. Using reference TRBV5-1 and TRBJ2-3 for the parts outside the CDR3, the full variable domain is KAGVTQTPRYLIKTRGQQVTLSCSPISGHRSVSWYQQTPGQGLQFLFEYFSETQRNKGNFPGRFSGRQFSNSRSEMNVSTLELGDSALYLCASSPLAGVSDTDTQYFGPGTRLTVL.

This clone came up a few times. J is TRBJ2-7 and V is TRBV2, with D perhaps matching TRBD2 (6 bases). The CDR3 is 14 residues long. Germline CDR1 and CDR2: SNHLY and FYNNEI. The V end was cut by 6 bases, the J end by 3 bases, with 15 bases between. This chain's CDR3 is CASSFSGTVYEQYF. The CDR3 DNA is TGTGCCAGCAGCTTTTCCGGGACTGTCTACGAGCAGTACTTC.

The CDR3 region has the DNA TGCAGCGTTGGGACAGGGGGGTACAATGAGCAGTTCTTC. Translating it yields CSVGTGGYNEQFF. V usage is TRBV29-1 and J usage is TRBJ2-1, with 10 bases matching TRBD1. V dropped 4 bases and J dropped 4; count of bases not matched to a gene: 1. The germline V gene encodes CDR1 SQVTM and CDR2 ANQGSEA. The CDR3 length is 13 residues.

The V call is TRBV12-3 or TRBV12-4, the J call TRBJ2-1; tentatively, D is TRBD2 (6 bases). The V gene lost 9 bases and the J gene lost 13 bases, with 22 bases spanning the gap. The CDR3 is 13 amino acids. The CDR3 is CASSYGYSGAQFF. In DNA form, the CDR3 reads TGTGCCAGTTCTTACGGGTATAGCGGTGCCCAGTTCTTC.

The rearrangement joins TRBV30 to TRBJ1-1; maybe TRBD1 (5 bases). Germline CDR1 reads GTSNPN; CDR2 reads SVGIG (reference sequence). V shed 3 bases and J shed 11 bases, with 13 bases lying between them. CDR3 length: 11 amino acids. The CDR3 DNA reads TGTGCCTGGAGGACGGGGGAGATGGCTTTCTTT. Residues: CAWRTGEMAFF.

This clone was seen just once. The chain employs TRBV3-1 (or the pseudogene TRBV3-2) and TRBJ2-1; possibly TRBD2 for D (7 bases). Germline values: CDR1 LGHDT, CDR2 YNNKEL (reference sequence). Trimming left V 2 bases short and J 12 bases short, with 8 bases between. There are 11 residues in the CDR3. The CDR3 loop is CASSQRGGQFF. CDR3 in DNA: TGTGCCAGCAGCCAAAGGGGGGGGCAGTTCTTC.

The rearrangement joins TRBV28 to TRBJ2-7; D is perhaps TRBD2 (6 bases). The CDR3 has 12 amino acids. CDR1 and CDR2 from the germline V gene are MDHEN and SYDVKM. The V and J ends lost 11 bases and 4 bases respectively, with 15 bases between them. The DNA of the CDR3 is TGTGCCGCACGTACTAGCAAGTACGAGCAGTACTTC. The encoded protein is CAARTSKYEQYF.

CDR3 sequence (DNA): TGTGCCAGCAGACTCGACAGCGTCTACAATGAGCAGTTCTTC. The encoded protein is CASRLDSVYNEQFF. This sequence joins TRBV2 and TRBJ2-1; possible D gene TRBD1, 5 bases. V gave up 6 bases and J gave up 3 bases, with 12 bases separating them. CDR3 length: 14 residues. Germline assignment: CDR1 SNHLY and CDR2 FYNNEI.

The chain is built from TRBV2 and TRBJ1-6, with D maybe TRBD1 (6 bases). Germline V gene lookup returns CDR1 SNHLY and CDR2 FYNNEI. This CDR3 contains 14 residues. CDR3 coding DNA: TGTGCTGGACGCATTCAGGGGCGCGATTCACCCCTCCACTTT. Protein sequence: CAGRIQGRDSPLHF.

The rearrangement uses TRBV30 and TRBJ1-1; the D is unclear. The CDR3 runs 14 residues. CDR1 is GTSNPN and CDR2 is SVGIG in the germline V gene (reference sequence). V was shortened by 2 bases and J by 4 bases, with 14 bases between the two germline ends. The CDR3 protein is CAWSLLGRVTEAFF. CDR3 bases: TGTGCCTGGAGTCTATTGGGTCGGGTCACTGAAGCTTTCTTT. The full variable domain, rest sourced from reference TRBV30 and TRBJ1-1, is SQTIHQWPATLVQPVGSPLSLECTVEGTSNPNLYWYRQAAGRGLQLLFYSVGIGQISSEVPQNLSASRPQDRQFILSSKKLLLSDSGFYLCAWSLLGRVTEAFFGQGTRLTVV.

The chain couples TRBV11-2 to TRBJ1-2, with TRBD1 matching 7 bases. This CDR3 comprises 14 residues. Germline V CDR1 and CDR2: SGHAT, FQNNGV. J lost 8 bases, V lost 5 bases, and 11 bases had no gene match. The CDR3 spells CASSEQGLTEGYTF. CDR3 DNA: TGTGCCAGCAGCGAACAGGGGCTGACGGAAGGCTACACCTTC.

The chain carries TRBV28 and TRBJ1-2; D call uncertain. Germline CDR1 reads MDHEN; CDR2 reads SYDVKM. The CDR3 runs 15 residues. V gave up 3 bases and J gave up 1 base, with 12 bases separating them. The CDR3 is CASSFGGWVNYGYTF. In DNA form, the CDR3 reads TGTGCCAGCAGTTTTGGAGGTTGGGTTAACTATGGCTACACCTTC.

V usage is TRBV3-1 (or the pseudogene TRBV3-2) and J usage is TRBJ1-2; a possible D gene is TRBD1 (6 bases). The ends were cut back, 0 bases at V and 6 bases at J, with 8 bases in the middle. This CDR3 region has 13 residues. Germline CDR1 LGHDT, CDR2 YNNKEL (reference sequence). CDR3 bases: TGTGCCAGCAGCCAAGAGGACAGCCATGGCTACACCTTC. Amino acids: CASSQEDSHGYTF.

The chain is built from TRBV16 and TRBJ2-3; 9 positions agree with TRBD1. The CDR3 runs to 16 residues. Germline CDR1 and CDR2: KGHSY and FQNENV. V was clipped by 5 bases and J by 3 bases; unmatched bases: 9. CDR3 residues: CASSAGTGRGTDTQYF. The CDR3 DNA sequence: TGTGCCAGCAGCGCCGGGACAGGGCGCGGGACAGATACGCAGTATTTT.

This sequence joins TRBV7-3 and TRBJ1-4, with 9 bases lining up with TRBD1. Germline V lookup: CDR1 SGHTA, CDR2 FQGTGA. J lost 8 bases, V lost 5 bases, and 24 bases had no gene match. This CDR3 contains 20 residues. The CDR3 region is CASSHLNQDRGTRREEKLFF. The CDR3 DNA reads TGTGCCAGCAGCCACTTAAATCAGGACAGGGGAACACGGAGGGAGGAAAAACTGTTTTTT.

The chain uses TRBV6-5 and TRBJ2-7; 8 bases map to TRBD2. V shed 6 bases and J 2 bases; nucleotides not matched to a gene: 9. The CDR3 consists of 15 residues. The germline gives CDR1 MNHEY, CDR2 SVGAGI. The CDR3 sequence is CASSGRAQTAYEQYF. The CDR3 nucleotides are TGTGCCAGCAGCGGGAGGGCCCAGACTGCCTACGAGCAGTACTTC.

This sequence joins TRBV5-1 and TRBJ1-6; possibly TRBD1 for D (5 bases). The CDR3 spans 15 residues. V dropped 0 bases and J dropped 9 bases, with 13 bases sitting between them. Germline CDR1 reads SGHRS; CDR2 reads YFSETQ. CDR3 residues: CASSLGQLTVSPLHF. The DNA of the CDR3 is TGCGCCAGCAGCTTGGGACAGCTTACGGTTTCACCCCTCCACTTT.

This clone was seen once. J is TRBJ1-5 and V is TRBV20-1; possible D gene TRBD1, 5 bases. This CDR3 is 14 amino acids long. The germline V gene encodes CDR1 DFQATT and CDR2 SNEGSKA (reference sequence). Trimming stripped 3 bases from V and 2 bases from J, with 11 bases between. In DNA form, the CDR3 reads TGCAGTGCTAGTAGGGGTAGGGGCAATCAGCCCCAGCATTTT. Amino acid sequence: CSASRGRGNQPQHF.

The chain uses TRBV11-2 and TRBJ2-2, with D possibly matching TRBD2 (6 bases). V lost 0 bases, J lost 5 bases, and 13 bases lay in between. This CDR3 spans 16 amino acids. Germline V gene lookup returns CDR1 SGHAT and CDR2 FQNNGV. This CDR3 is CASSLEVTRKTGELFF. CDR3 in DNA: TGTGCCAGCAGCTTAGAGGTGACTAGAAAGACCGGGGAGCTGTTTTTT.

This rearrangement joins TRBV7-8 to TRBJ1-1; 8 nucleotides agree with TRBD1. The germline gives CDR1 SGHVS, CDR2 FQNEAQ. V dropped 1 base and J dropped 1; count of bases not matched to a gene: 8. The CDR3 consists of 17 residues. The CDR3 DNA sequence: TGTGCCAGCAGCTTAGAGGGGTGGGGACAGGCGAACACTGAAGCTTTCTTT. It is translated as CASSLEGWGQANTEAFF. The full variable domain, with the rest looked up from reference TRBV7-8 and TRBJ1-1, is GAGVSQSPRYKVAKRGQDVALRCDPISGHVSLFWYQQALGQGPEFLTYFQNEAQLDKSGLPSDRFFAERPEGSVSTLKIQRTQQEDSAVYLCASSLEGWGQANTEAFFGQGTRLTVV.

This chain connects TRBV7-9 to TRBJ1-2; D remains unclear. The ends were cut back, 6 bases at V and 4 bases at J, with 9 bases in the middle. This CDR3 has 12 amino acids. The germline V gene encodes CDR1 SEHNR and CDR2 FQNEAQ (reference sequence). CDR3 nucleotides: TGTGCCAGCAGTTTGGACTTCTATGGCTACACCTTC. Its protein product is CASSLDFYGYTF.